The present T cell receptor (beta chain) was sequenced within a study of cytomegalovirus exposure and HLA in healthy donors. In the case of this clone: The antigen remains unidentified.

Among the roughly 120 subjects of the validation cohort, separate from the roughly 670-subject first cohort, were the donors. Study results and caveats: Among TCR beta chains, those listed as cytomegalovirus-associated numbered approximately 150. In vitro experiments confirmed that three CMV-associated chains were specific for CMV antigens. Generally TCR sequences proved uncommon, though certain public TCRs appeared in numerous donors.

This table comes from immunoSEQ multiplex PCR, and its TCRdb copy is limited to in-frame clones, with some not included. Here the sample spans approximately 260,000 clones, around 85% being singletons. Germline values: CDR1 KGHSH, CDR2 LQKENI. V dropped 2 bases and J dropped 7; count of bases not matched to a gene: 4. The CDR3 extends over 13 amino acids. This rearrangement joins TRBV18 to TRBJ1-2, with 7 bases aligning to TRBD1. The source is a woman aged 18 to 35 in good health and CMV-seronegative. The source material was PBMCs. CDR3 coding DNA: TGTGCCAGCTCACCAACAGGGGATTTTGGCTACACCTTC. Translation: CASSPTGDFGYTF.